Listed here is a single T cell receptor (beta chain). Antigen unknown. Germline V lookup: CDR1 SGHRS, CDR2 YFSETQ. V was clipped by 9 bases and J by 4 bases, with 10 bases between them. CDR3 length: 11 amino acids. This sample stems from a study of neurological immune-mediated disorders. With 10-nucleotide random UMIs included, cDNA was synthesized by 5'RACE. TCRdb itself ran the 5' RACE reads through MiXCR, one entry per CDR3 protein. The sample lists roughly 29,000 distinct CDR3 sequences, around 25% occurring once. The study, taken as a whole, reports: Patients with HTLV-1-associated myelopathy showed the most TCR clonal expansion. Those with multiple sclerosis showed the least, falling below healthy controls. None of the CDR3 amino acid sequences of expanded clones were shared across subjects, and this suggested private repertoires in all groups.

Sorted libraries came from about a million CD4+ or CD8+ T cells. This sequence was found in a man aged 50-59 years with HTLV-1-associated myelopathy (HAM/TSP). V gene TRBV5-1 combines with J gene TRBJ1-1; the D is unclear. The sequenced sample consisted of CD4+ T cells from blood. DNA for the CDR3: TGCGCCACAAAGGAGGGCACTGAAGCTTTCTTT. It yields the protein CATKEGTEAFF.